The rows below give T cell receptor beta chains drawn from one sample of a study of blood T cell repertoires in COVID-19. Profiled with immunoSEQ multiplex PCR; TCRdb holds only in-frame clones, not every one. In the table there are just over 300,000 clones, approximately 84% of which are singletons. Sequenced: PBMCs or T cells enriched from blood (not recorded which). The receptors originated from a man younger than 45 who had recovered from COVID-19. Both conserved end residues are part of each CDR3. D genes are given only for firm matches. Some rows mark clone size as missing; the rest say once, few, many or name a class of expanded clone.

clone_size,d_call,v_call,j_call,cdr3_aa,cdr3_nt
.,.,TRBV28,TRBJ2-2,CASTRGAGTSGGELFF,TGTGCCAGCACCCGGGGGGCAGGAACCTCGGGCGGGGAGCTGTTTTTT
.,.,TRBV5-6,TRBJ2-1,CASSLGVGDEQFF,TGTGCCAGCAGCTTGGGAGTAGGGGATGAGCAGTTCTTC
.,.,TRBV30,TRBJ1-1,CAWSVITGEAFF,TGTGCCTGGAGTGTAATAACAGGAGAAGCTTTCTTT
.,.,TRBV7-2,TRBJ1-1,CASRGLPNTEAFF,TGTGCCAGCAGGGGACTCCCGAACACTGAAGCTTTCTTT
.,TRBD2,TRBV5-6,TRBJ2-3,CASSLSAGDTQYF,TGTGCCAGCAGCTTGTCAGCGGGGGATACGCAGTATTTT
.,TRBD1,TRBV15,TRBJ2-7,CATSRDRESYEQYF,TGTGCCACCAGCAGGGACAGGGAATCCTACGAGCAGTACTTC
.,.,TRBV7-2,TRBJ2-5,CASSPFGLQETQYF,TGTGCCAGCAGCCCCTTTGGGCTACAAGAGACCCAGTACTTC
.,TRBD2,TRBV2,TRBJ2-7,CASNPTGGREGRVSYEQYF,TGTGCCAGCAACCCAACCGGGGGACGGGAGGGCCGGGTTTCCTACGAGCAGTACTTC
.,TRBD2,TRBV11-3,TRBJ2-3,CASSPPGLAPQGADTQYF,TGTGCCAGCAGCCCCCCAGGACTAGCGCCACAAGGGGCAGATACGCAGTATTTT
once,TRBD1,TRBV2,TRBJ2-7,CASRMTGGVSTIGEQYF,TGTGCCAGCAGGATGACAGGGGGCGTTTCTACTATAGGGGAGCAGTACTTC
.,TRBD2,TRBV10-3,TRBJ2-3,CAISEVAGVTDTQYF,TGTGCCATCAGTGAGGTAGCGGGAGTGACAGATACGCAGTATTTT
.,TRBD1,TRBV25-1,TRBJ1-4,CASSRTGTNEKLFF,TGTGCCAGCAGTCGGACAGGGACTAATGAAAAACTGTTTTTT
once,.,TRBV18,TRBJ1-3,CASSPPGSSSGNTIYF,TGTGCCAGCTCACCACCGGGGAGCAGCTCTGGAAACACCATATATTTT
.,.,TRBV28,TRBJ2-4,CASSFIAQGGKNIQYF,TGTGCCAGCAGTTTTATCGCACAGGGTGGGAAAAACATTCAGTACTTC
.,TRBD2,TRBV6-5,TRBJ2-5,CASRKGLAVETQYF,TGTGCCAGCAGAAAGGGACTAGCTGTGGAGACCCAGTACTTC
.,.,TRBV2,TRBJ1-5,CASSGEVLRQPQHF,TGTGCCAGCAGCGGAGAGGTCCTGAGGCAGCCCCAGCATTTT